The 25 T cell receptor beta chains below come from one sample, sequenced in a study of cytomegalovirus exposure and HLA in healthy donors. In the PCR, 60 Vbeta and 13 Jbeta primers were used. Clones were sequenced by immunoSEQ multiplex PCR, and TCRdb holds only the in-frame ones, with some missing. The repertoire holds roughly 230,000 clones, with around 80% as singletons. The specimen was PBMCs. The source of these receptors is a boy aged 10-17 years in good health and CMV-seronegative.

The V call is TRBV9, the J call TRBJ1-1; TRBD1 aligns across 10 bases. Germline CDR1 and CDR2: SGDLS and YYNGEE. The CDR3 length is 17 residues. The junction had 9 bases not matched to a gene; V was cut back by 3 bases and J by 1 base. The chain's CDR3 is CASSATGTGVANTEAFF. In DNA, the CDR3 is TGTGCCAGCAGCGCCACTGGGACAGGGGTGGCGAACACTGAAGCTTTCTTT.

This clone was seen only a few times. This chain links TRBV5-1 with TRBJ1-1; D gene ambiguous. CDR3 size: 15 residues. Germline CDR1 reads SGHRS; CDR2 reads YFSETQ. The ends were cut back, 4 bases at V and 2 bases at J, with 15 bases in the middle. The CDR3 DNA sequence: TGCGCCAGCAGCGACGGGCGGGCAGGTAACACTGAAGCTTTCTTT. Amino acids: CASSDGRAGNTEAFF. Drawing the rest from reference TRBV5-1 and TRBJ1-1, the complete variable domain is KAGVTQTPRYLIKTRGQQVTLSCSPISGHRSVSWYQQTPGQGLQFLFEYFSETQRNKGNFPGRFSGRQFSNSRSEMNVSTLELGDSALYLCASSDGRAGNTEAFFGQGTRLTVV.

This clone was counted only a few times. CDR3 in DNA: TGTGCCAGCAGGTCACTAGCGGGGGGGCGGAATGAGCAGTTCTTC. Protein: CASRSLAGGRNEQFF. The genes are TRBV6-5 and TRBJ2-1, with 13 bases aligning to TRBD2. Trimming cost V 6 bases and J 7 bases; bases outside gene matches: 6. This CDR3 is 15 amino acids long. Germline V gene lookup returns CDR1 MNHEY and CDR2 SVGAGI.

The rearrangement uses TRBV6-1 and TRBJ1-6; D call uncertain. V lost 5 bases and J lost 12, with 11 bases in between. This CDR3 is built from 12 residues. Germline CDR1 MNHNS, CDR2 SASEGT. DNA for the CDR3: TGTGCCAGCAGTTGGGCGATGGAACCCCTCCACTTT. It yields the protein CASSWAMEPLHF.

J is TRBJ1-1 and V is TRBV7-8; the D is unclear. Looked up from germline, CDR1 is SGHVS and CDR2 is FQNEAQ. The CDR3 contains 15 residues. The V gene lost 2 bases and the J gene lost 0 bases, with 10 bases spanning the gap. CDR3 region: CASSLLNGVNTEAFF. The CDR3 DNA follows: TGTGCCAGCAGCTTACTTAACGGGGTGAACACTGAAGCTTTCTTT.

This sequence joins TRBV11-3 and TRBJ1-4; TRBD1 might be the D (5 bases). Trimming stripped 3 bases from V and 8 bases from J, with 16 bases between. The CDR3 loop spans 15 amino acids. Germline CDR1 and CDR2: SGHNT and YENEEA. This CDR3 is CASSFGSGRMEKLFF. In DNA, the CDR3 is TGTGCCAGCAGCTTTGGTTCAGGGCGGATGGAAAAACTGTTTTTT.

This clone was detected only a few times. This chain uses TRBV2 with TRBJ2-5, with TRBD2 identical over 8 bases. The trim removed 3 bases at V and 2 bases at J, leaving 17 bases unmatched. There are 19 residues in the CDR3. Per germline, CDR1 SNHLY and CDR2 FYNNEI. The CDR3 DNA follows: TGTGCCAGCAGTGAGGGGCCTCGAGGGAGCGGGGGAGCACAAGAGACCCAGTACTTC. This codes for CASSEGPRGSGGAQETQYF.

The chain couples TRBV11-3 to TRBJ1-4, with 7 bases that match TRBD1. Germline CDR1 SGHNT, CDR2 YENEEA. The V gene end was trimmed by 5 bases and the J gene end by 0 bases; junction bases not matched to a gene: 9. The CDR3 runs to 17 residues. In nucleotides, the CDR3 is TGTGCCAGCAGCCCCCAAGGACAGGCTGCAACTAATGAAAAACTGTTTTTT. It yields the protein CASSPQGQAATNEKLFF.

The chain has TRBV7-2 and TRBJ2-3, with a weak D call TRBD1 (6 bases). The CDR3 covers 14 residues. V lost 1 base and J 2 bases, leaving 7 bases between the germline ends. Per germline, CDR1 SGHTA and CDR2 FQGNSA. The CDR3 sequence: CASSLGGHTDTQYF. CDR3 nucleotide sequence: TGTGCCAGCAGCTTAGGGGGACACACAGATACGCAGTATTTT.

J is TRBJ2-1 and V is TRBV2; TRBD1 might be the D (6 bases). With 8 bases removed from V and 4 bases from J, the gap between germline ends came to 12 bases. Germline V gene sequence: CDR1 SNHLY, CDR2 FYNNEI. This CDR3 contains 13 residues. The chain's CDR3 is CASRGQLYNEQFF. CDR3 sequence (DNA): TGTGCCAGCCGAGGACAGTTATACAATGAGCAGTTCTTC.

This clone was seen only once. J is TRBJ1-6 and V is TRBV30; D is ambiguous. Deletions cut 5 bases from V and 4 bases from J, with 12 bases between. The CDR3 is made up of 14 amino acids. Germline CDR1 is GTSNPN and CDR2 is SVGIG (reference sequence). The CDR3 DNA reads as TGTGCCTGGTCGGGAGGGCGGTATAATTCACCCCTCCACTTT. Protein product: CAWSGGRYNSPLHF.

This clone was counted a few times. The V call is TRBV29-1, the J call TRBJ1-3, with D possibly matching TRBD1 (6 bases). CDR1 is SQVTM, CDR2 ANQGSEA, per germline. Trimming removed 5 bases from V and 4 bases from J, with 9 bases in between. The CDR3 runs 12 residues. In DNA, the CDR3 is TGCAGCGTTATGGACAGCGGAAACACCATATATTTT. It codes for CSVMDSGNTIYF.

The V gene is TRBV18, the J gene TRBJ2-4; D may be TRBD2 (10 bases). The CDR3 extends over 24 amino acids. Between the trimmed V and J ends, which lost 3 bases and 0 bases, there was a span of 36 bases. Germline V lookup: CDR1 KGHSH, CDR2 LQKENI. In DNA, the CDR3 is TGTGCCAGCTCACCCCCCCGAGGGACAGGGCAGAAACTAGCGGGATCCCTAGCCAAAAACATTCAGTACTTC. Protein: CASSPPRGTGQKLAGSLAKNIQYF.

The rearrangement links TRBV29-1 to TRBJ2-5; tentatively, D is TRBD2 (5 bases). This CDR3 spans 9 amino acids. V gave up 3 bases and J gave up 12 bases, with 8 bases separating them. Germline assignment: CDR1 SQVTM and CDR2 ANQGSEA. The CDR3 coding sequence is TGCAGCGTTGATGACGGGGAGTACTTC. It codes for CSVDDGEYF.

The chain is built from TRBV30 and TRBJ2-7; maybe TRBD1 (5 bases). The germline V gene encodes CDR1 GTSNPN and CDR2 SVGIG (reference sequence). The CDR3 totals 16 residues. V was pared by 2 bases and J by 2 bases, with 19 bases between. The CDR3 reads CAWSRGPVTAPYEQYF. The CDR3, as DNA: TGTGCCTGGAGTAGGGGTCCGGTGACAGCACCCTACGAGCAGTACTTC.

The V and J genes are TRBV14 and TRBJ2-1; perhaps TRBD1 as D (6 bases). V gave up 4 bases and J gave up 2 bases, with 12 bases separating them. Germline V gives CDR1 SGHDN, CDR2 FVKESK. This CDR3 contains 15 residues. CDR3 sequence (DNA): TGTGCCAGCAGCCGGCCAGGGGCTACCTACAATGAGCAGTTCTTC. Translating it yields CASSRPGATYNEQFF.

The CDR3 is CASGRGGPDTQYF. As DNA, the CDR3 is TGTGCCAGCGGTCGGGGGGGACCAGATACGCAGTATTTT. This rearrangement joins TRBV6-5 to TRBJ2-3; 8 bases agree with TRBD2. CDR1 is MNHEY and CDR2 is SVGAGI in the germline V gene. J lost 4 bases, V lost 8 bases, and 5 bases had no gene match. This CDR3 spans 13 amino acids.

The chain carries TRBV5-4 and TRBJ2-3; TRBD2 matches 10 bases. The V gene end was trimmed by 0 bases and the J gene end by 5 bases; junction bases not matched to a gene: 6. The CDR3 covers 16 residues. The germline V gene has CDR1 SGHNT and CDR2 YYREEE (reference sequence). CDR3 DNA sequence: TGTGCCAGCAGCTTGGAAGTAGCGGGGGGACAAGATACGCAGTATTTT. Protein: CASSLEVAGGQDTQYF.

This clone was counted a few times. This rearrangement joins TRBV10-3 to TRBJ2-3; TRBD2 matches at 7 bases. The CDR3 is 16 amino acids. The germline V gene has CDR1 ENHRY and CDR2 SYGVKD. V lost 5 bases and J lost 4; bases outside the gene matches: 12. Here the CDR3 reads CAISLVGGSGPDTQYF. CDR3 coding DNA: TGTGCCATCAGTCTAGTGGGCGGGAGCGGCCCAGATACGCAGTATTTT.

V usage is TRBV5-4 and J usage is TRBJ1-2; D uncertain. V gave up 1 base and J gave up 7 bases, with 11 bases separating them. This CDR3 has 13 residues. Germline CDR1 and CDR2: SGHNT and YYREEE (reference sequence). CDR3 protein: CASSLRGDRGYTF. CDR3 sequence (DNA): TGTGCCAGCAGCTTGAGAGGAGATCGTGGCTACACCTTC. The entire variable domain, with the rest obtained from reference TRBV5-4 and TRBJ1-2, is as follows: ETGVTQSPTHLIKTRGQQVTLRCSSQSGHNTVSWYQQALGQGPQFIFQYYREEENGRGNFPPRFSGLQFPNYSSELNVNALELDDSALYLCASSLRGDRGYTFGSGTRLTVV.

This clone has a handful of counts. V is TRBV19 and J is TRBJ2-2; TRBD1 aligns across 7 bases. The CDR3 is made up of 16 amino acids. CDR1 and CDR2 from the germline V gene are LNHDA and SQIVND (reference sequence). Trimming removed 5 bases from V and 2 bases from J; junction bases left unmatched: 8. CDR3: CASSPLRDSNTGELFF. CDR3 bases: TGTGCCAGTAGTCCGTTAAGGGACAGTAACACCGGGGAGCTGTTTTTT.

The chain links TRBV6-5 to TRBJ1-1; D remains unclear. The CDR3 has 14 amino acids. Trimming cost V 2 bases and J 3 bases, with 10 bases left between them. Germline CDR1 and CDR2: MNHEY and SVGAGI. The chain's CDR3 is CASSYARMHTEAFF. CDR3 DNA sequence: TGTGCCAGCAGTTACGCGAGGATGCACACTGAAGCTTTCTTT.

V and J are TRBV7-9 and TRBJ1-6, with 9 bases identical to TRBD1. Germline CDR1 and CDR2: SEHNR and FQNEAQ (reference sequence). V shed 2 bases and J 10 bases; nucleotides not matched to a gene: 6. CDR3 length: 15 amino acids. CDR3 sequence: CASSLQGQGVSPLHF. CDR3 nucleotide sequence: TGTGCCAGCAGCTTACAGGGACAGGGTGTCTCACCCCTCCACTTT.

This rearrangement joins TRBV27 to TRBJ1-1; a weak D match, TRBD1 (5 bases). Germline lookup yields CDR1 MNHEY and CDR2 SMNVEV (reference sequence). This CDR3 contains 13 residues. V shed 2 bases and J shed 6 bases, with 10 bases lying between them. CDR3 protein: CASSLEGVSEAFF. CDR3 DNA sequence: TGTGCCAGCAGTTTAGAAGGGGTTTCTGAAGCTTTCTTT.

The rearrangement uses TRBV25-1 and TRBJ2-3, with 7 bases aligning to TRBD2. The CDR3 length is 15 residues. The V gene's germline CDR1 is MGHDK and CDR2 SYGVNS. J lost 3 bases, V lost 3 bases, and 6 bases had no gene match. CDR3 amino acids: CASSDSGTTTDTQYF. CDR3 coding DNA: TGTGCCAGCAGTGACTCCGGGACTACTACAGATACGCAGTATTTT.